This T cell receptor (beta chain) was sequenced for a study of response to subunit inactivated influenza vaccine. General observations from the study: Authors suggested each seasonal flu vaccination may recruit only limited numbers of new T cells.

J gave up 4 bases and V 6 bases, and 7 bases lay outside the gene matches. Germline-derived CDR1 and CDR2 are MNHNS and SASEGT. The CDR3 covers 14 residues. This clonotype turned up a few times. Its specificity is unknown. In TCRdb, the RT-PCR reads were re-called with MiXCR into one record per CDR3 protein. The sample holds around 580,000 distinct CDR3 sequences; around 13% are singletons and the top ten take 11%. The receptor comes from a man between 50 and 59 years old who received an inactivated influenza vaccine. The gene calls are TRBV6-1 and TRBJ1-2, with 8 bases matching TRBD1. This material consisted of PBMCs from blood, taken roughly 12 days after vaccination. In DNA, the CDR3 is TGTGCCAGCAGGGCAGGACAGGGAAGCTATGGCTACACCTTC. This codes for CASRAGQGSYGYTF.